Sequencing of this T cell receptor (beta chain) was carried out in a study of lymphopenia after photon versus proton radiotherapy. Germline CDR1 reads GTSNPN; CDR2 reads SVGIG (reference sequence). With 4 bases removed from V and 1 base from J, the gap between germline ends came to 11 bases. This CDR3 comprises 14 residues. The method was immunoSEQ multiplex PCR; TCRdb's version includes in-frame clones alone and lacks a portion of them. The repertoire holds 15,000 to 20,000 clones, 75% to 85% seen once, with about 20% in the top ten. This sequence joins TRBV30 and TRBJ1-3, with D possibly being TRBD1 (5 bases). This clonotype was obtained from a man aged 70 or older with pancreatic cancer. Specimen: peripheral blood, collected from a patient treated with proton-based radiotherapy. This CDR3 is CAWTPGGSGNTIYF. For the CDR3, the DNA is TGTGCCTGGACCCCGGGGGGATCTGGAAACACCATATATTTT.